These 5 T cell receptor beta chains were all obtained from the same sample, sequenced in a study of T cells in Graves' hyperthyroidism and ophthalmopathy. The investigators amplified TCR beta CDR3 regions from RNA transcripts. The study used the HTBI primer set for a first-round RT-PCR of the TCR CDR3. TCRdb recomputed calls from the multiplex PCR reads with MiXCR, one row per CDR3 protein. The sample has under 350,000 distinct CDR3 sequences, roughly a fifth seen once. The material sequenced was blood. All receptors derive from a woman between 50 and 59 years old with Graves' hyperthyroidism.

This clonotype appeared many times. The CDR3: CASSQFDRTSYEQYF. In nucleotides, the CDR3 is TGCGCCAGCAGCCAATTCGACAGGACCAGCTACGAGCAGTACTTC. The V gene is TRBV4-1, the J gene TRBJ2-7; D perhaps matches TRBD1 (6 bases). Germline V CDR1 and CDR2: MGHRA, YSYEKL. V shed 2 bases and J shed 3 bases, with 14 bases lying between them. The length of the CDR3 is 15 residues.

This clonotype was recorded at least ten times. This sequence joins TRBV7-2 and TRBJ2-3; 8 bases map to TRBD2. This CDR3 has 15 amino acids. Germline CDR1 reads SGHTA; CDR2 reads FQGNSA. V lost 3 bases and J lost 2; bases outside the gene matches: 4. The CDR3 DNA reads TGTGCCAGCAGCTTGGGACTAGGAGTCACAGATACGCAGTATTTT. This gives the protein CASSLGLGVTDTQYF.

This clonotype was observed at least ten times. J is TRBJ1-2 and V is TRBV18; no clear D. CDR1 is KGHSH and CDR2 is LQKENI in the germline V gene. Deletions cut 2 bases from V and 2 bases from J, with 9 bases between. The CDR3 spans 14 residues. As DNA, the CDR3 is TGTGCCAGCTCACCAGCTCACAAAAACTATGGCTACACCTTC. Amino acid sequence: CASSPAHKNYGYTF.

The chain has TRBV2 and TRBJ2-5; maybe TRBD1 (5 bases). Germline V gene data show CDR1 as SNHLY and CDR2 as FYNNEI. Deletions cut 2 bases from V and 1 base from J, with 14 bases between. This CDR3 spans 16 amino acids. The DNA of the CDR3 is TGTGCCAGCAGTGAAACTAAGGGGCCCCCCCAAGAGACCCAGTACTTC. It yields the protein CASSETKGPPQETQYF.

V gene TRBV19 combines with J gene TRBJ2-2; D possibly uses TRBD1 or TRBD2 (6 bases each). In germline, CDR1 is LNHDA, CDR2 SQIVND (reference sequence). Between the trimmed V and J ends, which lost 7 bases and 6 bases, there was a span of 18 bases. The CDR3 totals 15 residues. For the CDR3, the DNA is TGTGCCAGTAACACGGGGGCGGTCGGTGCCGGGGAGCTGTTTTTT. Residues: CASNTGAVGAGELFF.